The 4 T cell receptor beta chains below come from one sample, sequenced in a study of OX40 agonist ivuxolimab in advanced cancers. Method: immunoSEQ multiplex PCR; TCRdb's copy keeps in-frame clones and lacks some. The sample has roughly 53,000 clones, 85% seen once. The starting material was CD4+ or CD8+ T cells sorted from blood, obtained in a trial of the OX40 agonist ivuxolimab. All receptors derive from an adult with an advanced solid tumor such as melanoma, head and neck, liver or kidney cancer.

The V call is TRBV7-3, the J call TRBJ2-7; TRBD2 matches at 9 bases. CDR3 size: 15 residues. Germline CDR1 is SGHTA and CDR2 is FQGTGA. V lost 0 bases and J lost 5; bases outside the gene matches: 5. CDR3 coding DNA: TGTGCCAGCAGCTTAACGGGCGGGGGGGCCCACGAGCAGTACTTC. Amino acid sequence: CASSLTGGGAHEQYF.

J is TRBJ1-6 and V is TRBV9, with no clear D. Germline V CDR1 and CDR2: SGDLS, YYNGEE. The CDR3 covers 15 residues. V dropped 0 bases and J dropped 8 bases, with 12 bases sitting between them. DNA for the CDR3: TGTGCCAGCAGCGTAGAGTGGGAAGCGCATTCACCCCTCCACTTT. Its protein is CASSVEWEAHSPLHF.

The chain employs TRBV28 and TRBJ2-7; D possibly corresponds to TRBD2 (6 bases). In germline, CDR1 is MDHEN, CDR2 SYDVKM. V was cut by 10 bases and J by 7 bases, with 17 bases left in between. The CDR3 loop spans 12 amino acids. CDR3 nucleotide sequence: TGTGCCACCCTCGGAGGGGTGAGGGAGCAGTACTTC. As protein: CATLGGVREQYF.

V usage is TRBV2 and J usage is TRBJ2-1; TRBD2 matches at 9 bases. The germline gives CDR1 SNHLY, CDR2 FYNNEI. The CDR3 spans 16 residues. Losses at the gene ends were 8 bases for V and 6 bases for J; bases not matched to a gene: 14. CDR3 amino acids: CASFRSLAGVGNEQFF. CDR3 sequence (DNA): TGTGCCAGCTTTCGGTCTTTAGCGGGAGTGGGCAATGAGCAGTTCTTC.